A selection of T cell receptor beta chains follows, all from one sample in a study of cytomegalovirus exposure and HLA in healthy donors. The repertoire was sequenced with immunoSEQ multiplex PCR; TCRdb's copy has only in-frame clones and lacks some. The table lists fewer than 250,000 clones, approximately 80% of them singletons, with more than 0.6% in the top ten. Sequencing input: PBMCs. The receptor set was obtained from a boy aged 2 to 10 in good health and CMV-seronegative. Each CDR3 is given with its conserved first and last residue. D genes are given only for firm matches. Clone size appears in some rows only: once, few, many, or a class for an expanded clone.

D gene,V gene,clone size,J gene,CDR3 DNA,CDR3 protein
TRBD1,TRBV10-3,-,TRBJ1-1,TGTGCCATCGGGGACACAGGGGGCGAGGGCACTGAAGCTTTCTTT,CAIGDTGGEGTEAFF
-,TRBV14,-,TRBJ2-5,TGTGCCAGCAGCCAAGATTTCCAGCGTACCCCCCAAGAGACCCAGTACTTC,CASSQDFQRTPQETQYF
-,TRBV4-1,-,TRBJ1-4,TGCGCCAGCAGCCCGTCTCCGTCTGGCACTAATGAAAAACTGTTTTTT,CASSPSPSGTNEKLFF
-,TRBV2,-,TRBJ1-1,TGTGCCAGCAGATTCAGGGGGAACACTGAAGCTTTCTTT,CASRFRGNTEAFF
-,TRBV2,-,TRBJ2-3,TGTGCCAGCAGTGTGCCTAGTCTGGGTGGAGATACGCAGTATTTT,CASSVPSLGGDTQYF
TRBD1,TRBV19,-,TRBJ2-7,TGTGCCAGTGGTACAGGGGGCCTTTACGAGCAGTACTTC,CASGTGGLYEQYF
TRBD2,TRBV12-5,-,TRBJ2-7,TGTGCTAGTGGTTTCGGCGGGAGCTCCTACGAGCAGTACTTC,CASGFGGSSYEQYF
TRBD2,TRBV13,-,TRBJ2-7,TGTGCCAGCAGCTCGCGGACTAGCGGATCCTACGAGCAGTACTTC,CASSSRTSGSYEQYF
TRBD2,TRBV7-9,-,TRBJ2-5,TGTGCCAGCAGCCTTCTAGCGGGGGGAGAATTAGAGACCCAGTACTTC,CASSLLAGGELETQYF
-,TRBV11-2,-,TRBJ1-1,TGTGCCAGACGGGGGGGATCTGAAGCTTTCTTT,CARRGGSEAFF
TRBD1,TRBV9,once,TRBJ2-2,TGTGCCAGCAGCCCCCGGACAGGCCTGCGGGAGCTGTTTTTT,CASSPRTGLRELFF
-,TRBV7-2,-,TRBJ2-5,TGTGCCAGCAGCTTAGGGGTGGGCGTGAAGCAAGAGACCCAGTACTTC,CASSLGVGVKQETQYF
-,TRBV5-4,-,TRBJ2-3,TGTGCCAGCAGCGAGCGACTAGTCCAAAGCACAGATACGCAGTATTTT,CASSERLVQSTDTQYF
TRBD1,TRBV5-6,few,TRBJ2-3,TGTGCCAGCAGCTTGTTAACAGGGGGTCTCACAGATACGCAGTATTTT,CASSLLTGGLTDTQYF
TRBD2,TRBV7-9,-,TRBJ2-2,TGTGCCAGCAGCTCGGGACTAGTCGGGGAGCTGTTTTTT,CASSSGLVGELFF
-,TRBV10-3,-,TRBJ1-1,TGTGCCATCAGTGAGTCGCTTAGTTTTTCCGAAGCTTTCTTT,CAISESLSFSEAFF
TRBD2,TRBV6-5,once,TRBJ2-1,TGTGCCAGCAGTTTTAGCGGGGGGGCCATCTACAATGAGCAGTTCTTC,CASSFSGGAIYNEQFF
-,TRBV27,-,TRBJ1-5,TGTGCCAGCAGAGACATTACAGGGCCCAATCAGCCCCAGCATTTT,CASRDITGPNQPQHF
TRBD2,TRBV5-1,-,TRBJ2-1,TGCGCCAGCAGCCTCAGCGGGAGGTCCTACAATGAGCAGTTCTTC,CASSLSGRSYNEQFF
-,TRBV19,-,TRBJ1-1,TGTGCCAGTAGTATCCAGAACACTGAAGCTTTCTTT,CASSIQNTEAFF
TRBD2,TRBV30,-,TRBJ2-3,TGTGCCTGGAATCGGAAGGAGGCTAGCGGGTCTCAATTGGATACGCAGTATTTT,CAWNRKEASGSQLDTQYF
-,TRBV7-9,few,TRBJ1-5,TGTGCCATCGCCGGCCAGGGCCATCAGCCCCAGCATTTT,CAIAGQGHQPQHF